Sequencing of this TCR beta chain was carried out in a study of cytomegalovirus exposure and HLA in healthy donors. Overall study findings and caveats: For presence/absence analyses, sequencing depth was assumed to be roughly uniform across donors. Reported performance of the classifier showed diagnosis of cytomegalovirus status with high specificity and sensitivity. In a later analysis, common viral pathogens appeared linked to several of the most significant clusters. According to the study, 160 or so TCR beta chains were cytomegalovirus-associated.

PCR used 60 Vbeta primers and 13 Jbeta primers. The repertoire was sequenced with immunoSEQ multiplex PCR; TCRdb's copy has only in-frame clones and lacks some. The table records some 180,000 clones, 70% to 90% of them present only once. This CDR3 is built from 15 residues. Trimming took off 2 bases at V and 0 bases at J, with 8 bases between the two ends. Per the germline V gene, CDR1 is MGHRA and CDR2 is YSYEKL. This clone has a single count. Its antigen is currently unknown. The J gene is TRBJ1-5, the V gene TRBV4-1, with D possibly matching TRBD1 (6 bases). This receptor was taken from a woman aged 45-59 years in good health and CMV-seronegative. Sequencing was carried out using PBMCs. The CDR3 loop is CASSQRDNSNQPQHF. In DNA form, the CDR3 reads TGCGCCAGCAGCCAAAGGGACAATAGCAATCAGCCCCAGCATTTT.